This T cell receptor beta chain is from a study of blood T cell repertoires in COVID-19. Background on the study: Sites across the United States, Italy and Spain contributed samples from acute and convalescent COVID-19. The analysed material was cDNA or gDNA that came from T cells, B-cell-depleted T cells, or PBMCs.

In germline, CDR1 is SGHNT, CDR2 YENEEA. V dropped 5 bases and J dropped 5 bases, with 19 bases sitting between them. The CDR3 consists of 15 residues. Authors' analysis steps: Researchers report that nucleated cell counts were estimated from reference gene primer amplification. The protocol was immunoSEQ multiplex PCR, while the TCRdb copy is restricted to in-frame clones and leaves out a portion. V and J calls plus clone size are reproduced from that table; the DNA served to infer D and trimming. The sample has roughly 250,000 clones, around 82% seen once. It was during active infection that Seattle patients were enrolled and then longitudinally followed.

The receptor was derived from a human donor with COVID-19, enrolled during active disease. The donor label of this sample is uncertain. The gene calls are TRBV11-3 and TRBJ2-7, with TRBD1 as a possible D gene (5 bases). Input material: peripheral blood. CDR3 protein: CASSPAQGSLNEQYF. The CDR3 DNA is TGTGCCAGCAGCCCCGCGCAGGGAAGCCTGAACGAGCAGTACTTC. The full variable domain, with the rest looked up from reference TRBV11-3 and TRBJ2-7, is EAGVVQSPRYKIIEKKQPVAFWCNPISGHNTLYWYLQNLGQGPELLIRYENEEAVDDSQLPKDRFSAERLKGVDSTLKIQPAELGDSAVYLCASSPAQGSLNEQYFGPGTRLTVT.